This record covers a single T cell receptor beta chain. Its antigen is still unknown. The record originates from a study of T cells in Graves' hyperthyroidism and ophthalmopathy. Study-wide results and limits: In simple terms, a model built on 13 V-J features told ophthalmopathy apart from stable hyperthyroidism. Also found in blood were most expanded thyroid clonotypes above 0.001.

Researchers amplified the TCR beta CDR3 regions from RNA transcripts. The TCR CDR3 first-round RT-PCR relied on the HTBI primer set. TCRdb redid the calling of the multiplex PCR reads with MiXCR, one entry per CDR3 protein. The sample has 550,000 to 600,000 distinct CDR3 sequences, more than 13% seen once; the top ten hold roughly 7%. Each person with ophthalmopathy scored at least 3 on the Clinical Activity Score, reached NOSPECS grade 4 or higher, and had been ill under 3 months. Trimming took 7 bases from V and 4 from J; bases not matched to a gene: 26. Germline assignment: CDR1 MGHRA and CDR2 YSYEKL. This CDR3 contains 20 residues.

Sequenced: blood. This sequence joins TRBV4-1 and TRBJ1-2; 8 nucleotides agree with TRBD1. The TCR originated in a woman aged 18-29 years with Graves' ophthalmopathy. Written as DNA, the CDR3 is TGCGCCAGCAACAAGTTAAATACTAGGACAGGGTCGGCGGTCCGCTATGGCTACACCTTC. Its translation: CASNKLNTRTGSAVRYGYTF.